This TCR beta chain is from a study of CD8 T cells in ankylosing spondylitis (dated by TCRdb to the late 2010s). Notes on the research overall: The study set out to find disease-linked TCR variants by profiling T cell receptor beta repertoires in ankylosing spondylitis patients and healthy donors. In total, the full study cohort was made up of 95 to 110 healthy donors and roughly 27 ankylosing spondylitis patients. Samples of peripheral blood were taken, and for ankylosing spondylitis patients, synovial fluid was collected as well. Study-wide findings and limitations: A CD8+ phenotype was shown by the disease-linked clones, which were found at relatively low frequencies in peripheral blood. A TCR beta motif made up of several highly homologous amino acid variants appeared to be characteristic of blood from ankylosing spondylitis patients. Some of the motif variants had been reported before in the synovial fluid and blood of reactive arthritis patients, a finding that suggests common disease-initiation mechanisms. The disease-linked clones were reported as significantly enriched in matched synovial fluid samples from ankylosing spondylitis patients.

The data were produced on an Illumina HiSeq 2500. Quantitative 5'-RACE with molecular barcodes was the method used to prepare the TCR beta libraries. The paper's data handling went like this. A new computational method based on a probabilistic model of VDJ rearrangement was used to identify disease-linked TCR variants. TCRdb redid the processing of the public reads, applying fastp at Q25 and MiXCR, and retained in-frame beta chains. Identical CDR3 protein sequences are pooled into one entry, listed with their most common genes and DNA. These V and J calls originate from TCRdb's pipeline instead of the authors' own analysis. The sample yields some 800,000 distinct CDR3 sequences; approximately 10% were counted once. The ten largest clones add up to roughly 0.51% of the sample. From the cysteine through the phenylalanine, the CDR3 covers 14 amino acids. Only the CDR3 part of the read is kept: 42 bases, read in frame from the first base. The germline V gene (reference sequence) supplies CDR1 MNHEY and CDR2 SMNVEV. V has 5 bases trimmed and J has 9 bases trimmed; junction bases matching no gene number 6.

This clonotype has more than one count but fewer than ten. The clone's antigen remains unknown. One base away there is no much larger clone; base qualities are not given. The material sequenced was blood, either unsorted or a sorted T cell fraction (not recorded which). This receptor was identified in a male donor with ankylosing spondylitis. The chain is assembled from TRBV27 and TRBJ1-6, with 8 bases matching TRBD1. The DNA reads TGTGCCAGCAGTCGGCAGGGGGCGCTTTCACCCCTCCACTTT. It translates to CASSRQGALSPLHF.